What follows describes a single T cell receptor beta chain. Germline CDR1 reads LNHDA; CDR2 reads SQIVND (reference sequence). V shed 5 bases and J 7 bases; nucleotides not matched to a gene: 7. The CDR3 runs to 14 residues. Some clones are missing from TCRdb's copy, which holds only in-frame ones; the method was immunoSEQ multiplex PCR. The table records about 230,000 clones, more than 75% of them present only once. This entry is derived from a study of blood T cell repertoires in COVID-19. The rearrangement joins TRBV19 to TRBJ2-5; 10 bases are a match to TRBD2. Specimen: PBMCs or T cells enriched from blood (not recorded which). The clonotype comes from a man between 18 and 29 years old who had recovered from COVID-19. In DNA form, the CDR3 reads TGTGCCAGTAGTGTCCTAGCGGGAGAGTCGACCCAGTACTTC. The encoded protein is CASSVLAGESTQYF.